Listed below are T cell receptor beta chains from one sample, sequenced in a study of blood T cell repertoires in COVID-19. Sequenced by immunoSEQ multiplex PCR; TCRdb stores in-frame clones only, minus some. The table shows fewer than 350,000 clones, with about 91% occurring only once. Sequenced material: peripheral blood. All receptors derive from a woman under 40 with COVID-19, enrolled during active disease. Both conserved end residues are part of each CDR3. The D gene is left open where the match is weak. The size of a clone is reported for some rows only, either as once, few or many, or as a class for expanded clones.

>TRBJ1-6|TRBV5-3|TRBD1|-
CATHRRYSGQYNSPLHF
TGTGCCACCCACCGTCGATATTCGGGACAGTATAATTCACCCCTCCACTTT
>TRBJ2-1|TRBV6-4|TRBD2|once
CASSDGGGANEQFF
TGTGCCAGCAGTGACGGCGGGGGGGCCAATGAGCAGTTCTTC
>TRBJ2-1|TRBV6-5|TRBD2|-
CASTRLAGEYNEQFF
TGTGCCAGCACCAGACTAGCGGGGGAGTACAATGAGCAGTTCTTC
>TRBJ1-4|TRBV5-1|-|-
CASSRHRGTTNEKLFF
TGCGCCAGCAGTCGGCACCGAGGTACAACTAATGAAAAACTGTTTTTT
>TRBJ1-3|TRBV6-5|-|-
CASSYSRSSSGNTIYF
TGTGCCAGCAGTTACTCGAGGTCGAGCTCTGGAAACACCATATATTTT
>TRBJ1-2|TRBV7-2|-|-
CASSHGGSLDYGYTF
TGTGCCAGCAGCCACGGGGGGTCCCTTGACTATGGCTACACCTTC
>TRBJ1-2|TRBV24-1|-|-
CATSVARGYGYTF
TGTGCCACCAGTGTAGCCAGGGGATATGGCTACACCTTC
>TRBJ2-1|TRBV19|TRBD2|-
CASSISSGGWTHEQFF
TGTGCCAGTAGTATCTCTAGCGGGGGGTGGACCCATGAGCAGTTCTTC
>TRBJ1-4|TRBV2|-|-
CASSEGRVTNEKLFF
TGTGCCAGCAGTGAAGGGAGGGTAACTAATGAAAAACTGTTTTTT
>TRBJ1-2|TRBV4-1|-|-
CASSQGGLDYGYTF
TGCGCCAGCAGCCAAGGGGGGCTGGACTATGGCTACACCTTC
>TRBJ1-2|TRBV29-1|-|-
CSVEGEYGYTF
TGCAGCGTTGAAGGCGAATATGGCTACACCTTC
>TRBJ1-3|TRBV28|TRBD1|-
CASRKKGAPKGPGLNTIYF
TGTGCCAGCAGGAAAAAGGGGGCCCCAAAGGGACCGGGGTTAAACACCATATATTTT
>TRBJ1-5|TRBV5-6|-|once
CASSLASGGVRQPQHF
TGTGCCAGCAGCTTGGCTTCTGGGGGGGTTCGTCAGCCCCAGCATTTT
>TRBJ2-1|TRBV5-1|TRBD2|-
CASSLTGTSGRNSYNEQFF
TGCGCCAGCAGCTTAACCGGGACTAGCGGACGTAACTCCTACAATGAGCAGTTCTTC
>TRBJ1-1|TRBV7-2|-|-
CASSSRDEAFF
TGTGCCAGCAGCTCCAGGGATGAAGCTTTCTTT
>TRBJ1-5|TRBV6-1|-|-
CASSEGRGDNQPQHF
TGTGCCAGCAGTGAAGGTCGGGGGGACAATCAGCCCCAGCATTTT
>TRBJ2-3|TRBV7-9|TRBD2|-
CASSSRVTSGGTDTQYF
TGTGCCAGCAGCAGTAGAGTCACTAGCGGGGGCACAGATACGCAGTATTTT
>TRBJ1-2|TRBV5-6|TRBD1|-
CASSFGQGDGYTF
TGTGCCAGCAGCTTTGGACAGGGGGATGGCTACACCTTC
>TRBJ1-1|TRBV10-3|-|once
CAIRPEWGGSRAFF
TGTGCCATCAGACCTGAATGGGGCGGCAGTCGGGCTTTCTTT
>TRBJ1-2|TRBV5-1|TRBD1|-
CASSLGTGDYGYTF
TGCGCCAGCAGCTTAGGGACAGGGGACTATGGCTACACCTTC
>TRBJ1-5|TRBV6-1|-|-
CASSESALLNQPQHF
TGTGCCAGCAGTGAAAGCGCCCTTCTCAATCAGCCCCAGCATTTT
>TRBJ2-4|TRBV20-1|-|-
CSASPGVIPNIQYF
TGCAGTGCTAGTCCAGGGGTAATCCCCAACATTCAGTACTTC
>TRBJ2-3|TRBV27|-|-
CASSLSWGTHFGDTQYF
TGTGCCAGCAGTTTATCGTGGGGGACACACTTTGGGGATACGCAGTATTTT
>TRBJ1-5|TRBV6-2/TRBV6-3|TRBD1|once
CASSLDRGWGKQPQHF
TGTGCCAGCAGCCTGGACAGGGGCTGGGGAAAACAGCCCCAGCATTTT
>TRBJ2-3|TRBV28|-|-
CASRHAKRGFADTQYF
TGTGCCAGCAGACACGCGAAGAGGGGGTTCGCAGATACGCAGTATTTT
>TRBJ1-3|TRBV5-6|-|-
CASSLYIQVAGNTIYF
TGTGCCAGCAGCTTATATATACAGGTTGCTGGAAACACCATATATTTT
>TRBJ2-3|TRBV27|-|-
CASSFSLEAHADTQYF
TGTGCCAGCAGTTTCTCCCTAGAGGCCCACGCAGATACGCAGTATTTT
>TRBJ2-5|TRBV2|TRBD2|-
CASSILARETQYF
TGTGCCAGCAGTATACTAGCGAGGGAGACCCAGTACTTC
>TRBJ1-2|TRBV5-1|-|-
CASSRNRDTDGYTF
TGCGCCAGCAGCAGAAACCGGGACACGGATGGCTACACCTTC
>TRBJ1-3|TRBV6-2/TRBV6-3|TRBD1|-
CASSGQGGGNTIYF
TGTGCCAGCAGTGGACAGGGAGGTGGAAACACCATATATTTT
>TRBJ2-5|TRBV5-4|-|-
CASSLVSGSAQETQYF
TGTGCCAGCAGCTTGGTTAGTGGCAGCGCGCAAGAGACCCAGTACTTC
>TRBJ1-2|TRBV4-2|-|-
CASSQPGRGDYGYTF
TGTGCCAGCAGCCAACCCGGCCGGGGGGACTATGGCTACACCTTC
>TRBJ2-7|TRBV5-1|-|once
CASSSSSGTQSYEQYF
TGCGCCAGCAGCTCCTCATCCGGGACACAATCCTACGAGCAGTACTTC
>TRBJ2-3|TRBV28|TRBD2|-
CASSSPSGGGGTDTQYF
TGTGCCAGCAGTTCCCCTTCGGGCGGGGGGGGGACAGATACGCAGTATTTT
>TRBJ2-7|TRBV11-3|-|-
CASSFNYEQYF
TGTGCCAGCAGCTTCAACTACGAGCAGTACTTC
>TRBJ2-7|TRBV11-3|-|-
CASSLGGLYEQYF
TGTGCCAGCAGCTTGGGGGGACTGTACGAGCAGTACTTC
>TRBJ2-2|TRBV5-4|TRBD1|few
CASSLNRGRTGELFF
TGTGCCAGCAGCTTAAACAGGGGGCGCACCGGGGAGCTGTTTTTT
>TRBJ1-1|TRBV2|-|-
CASSIGAGRHTEAFF
TGTGCCAGCAGTATCGGGGCGGGGAGGCACACTGAAGCTTTCTTT
>TRBJ1-1|TRBV7-9|-|-
CASSLNPTYTEAFF
TGTGCCAGCAGCTTAAATCCCACTTACACTGAAGCTTTCTTT
>TRBJ2-3|TRBV28|TRBD2|-
CASNSGLAGGETSTDTQYF
TGTGCCAGCAATTCAGGACTAGCGGGGGGAGAAACTAGCACAGATACGCAGTATTTT
>TRBJ1-1|TRBV6-5|-|-
CASSPQGSTEAFF
TGTGCCAGCAGCCCGCAGGGGAGCACTGAAGCTTTCTTT
>TRBJ1-5|TRBV18|-|-
CASSFWESNQPQHF
TGTGCCAGCTCTTTTTGGGAGAGCAATCAGCCCCAGCATTTT
>TRBJ1-5|TRBV7-9|-|-
CASSQGATQNQPQHF
TGTGCCAGCAGCCAAGGGGCCACACAGAATCAGCCCCAGCATTTT
>TRBJ2-3|TRBV11-2|TRBD2|-
CASSYWNTAGGSDTQYF
TGTGCCAGCAGCTACTGGAATACAGCGGGGGGATCGGATACGCAGTATTTT
>TRBJ1-4|TRBV4-2|-|-
CASSQDIRSATNEKLFF
TGTGCCAGCAGCCAAGATATCCGGAGTGCAACTAATGAAAAACTGTTTTTT
>TRBJ1-4|TRBV11-2|-|-
CASSLEGGSNEKLFF
TGTGCCAGCAGCTTAGAGGGGGGGTCTAATGAAAAACTGTTTTTT
>TRBJ1-1|TRBV28|-|-
CASRGMNTEAFF
TGTGCCAGCCGGGGGATGAACACTGAAGCTTTCTTT
>TRBJ1-2|TRBV5-1|TRBD1|-
CASSNPAQGDGYTF
TGCGCCAGCTCGAACCCGGCACAGGGGGATGGCTACACCTTC
>TRBJ2-2|TRBV6-4|-|once
CASRLQGGTGELFF
TGTGCCAGCAGGCTACAGGGCGGCACCGGGGAGCTGTTTTTT
>TRBJ2-2|TRBV2|-|-
CASSVGGTGELFF
TGTGCCAGCAGTGTAGGAGGCACCGGGGAGCTGTTTTTT
>TRBJ2-2|TRBV19|-|-
CASSKDRGTGELFF
TGTGCCAGTAGTAAGGACAGAGGGACCGGGGAGCTGTTTTTT
>TRBJ2-3|TRBV9|TRBD1|-
CASSTRGLRGDTQYF
TGTGCCAGCAGCACCAGGGGGCTTCGGGGAGATACGCAGTATTTT
>TRBJ2-1|TRBV6-5|TRBD1|-
CASSRTGDFNEQFF
TGTGCCAGCAGCCGGACAGGGGATTTCAATGAGCAGTTCTTC
>TRBJ1-2|TRBV3-1/TRBV3-2|TRBD1|once
CASSLTGTGSYGYTF
TGTGCCAGCAGCCTCACCGGGACAGGATCCTATGGCTACACCTTC